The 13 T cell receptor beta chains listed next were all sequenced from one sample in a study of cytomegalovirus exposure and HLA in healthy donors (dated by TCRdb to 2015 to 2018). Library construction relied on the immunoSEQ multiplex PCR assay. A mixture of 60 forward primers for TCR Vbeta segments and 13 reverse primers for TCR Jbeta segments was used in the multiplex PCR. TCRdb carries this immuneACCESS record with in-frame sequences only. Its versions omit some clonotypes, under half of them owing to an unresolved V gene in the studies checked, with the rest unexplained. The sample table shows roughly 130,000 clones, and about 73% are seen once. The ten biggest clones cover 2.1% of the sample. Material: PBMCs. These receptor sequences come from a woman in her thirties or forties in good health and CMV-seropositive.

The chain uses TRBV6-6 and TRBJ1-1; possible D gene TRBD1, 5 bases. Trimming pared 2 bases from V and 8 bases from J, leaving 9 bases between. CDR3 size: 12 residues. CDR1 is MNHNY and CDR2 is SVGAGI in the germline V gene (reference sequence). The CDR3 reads CASSYGGSEAFF. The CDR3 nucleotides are TGTGCCAGCAGTTACGGGGGGTCAGAAGCTTTCTTT.

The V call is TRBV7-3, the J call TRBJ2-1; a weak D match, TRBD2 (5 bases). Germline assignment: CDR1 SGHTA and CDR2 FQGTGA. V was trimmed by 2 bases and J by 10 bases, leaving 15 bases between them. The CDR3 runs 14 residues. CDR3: CASSLEGGYSEQFF. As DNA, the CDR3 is TGTGCCAGCAGCTTAGAGGGTGGATACTCGGAGCAGTTCTTC.

CDR3 nucleotides: TGTGCCAGCAGCCGACAGGGAAGGGAGGATGGCTACACCTTC. Its translation is CASSRQGREDGYTF. The chain is built from TRBV2 and TRBJ1-2, with TRBD1 matching 7 bases. CDR3 length: 14 residues. V gave up 6 bases and J gave up 6 bases; unmatched junction bases: 10. CDR1 and CDR2 (germline): SNHLY, FYNNEI.

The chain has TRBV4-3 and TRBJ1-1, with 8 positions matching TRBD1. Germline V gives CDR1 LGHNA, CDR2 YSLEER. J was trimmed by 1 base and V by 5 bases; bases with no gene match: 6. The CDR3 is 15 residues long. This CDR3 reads CASSNSDRANTEAFF. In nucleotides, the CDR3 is TGCGCCAGCAGCAATTCGGACAGGGCGAACACTGAAGCTTTCTTT.

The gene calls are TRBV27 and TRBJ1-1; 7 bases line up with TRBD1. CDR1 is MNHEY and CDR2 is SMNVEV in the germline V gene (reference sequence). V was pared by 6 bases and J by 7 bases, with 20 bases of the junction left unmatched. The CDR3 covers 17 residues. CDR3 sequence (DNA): TGTGCCAGCAGCCGAGGACTACTCGGGACAGCGATACATGAAGCTTTCTTT. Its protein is CASSRGLLGTAIHEAFF.

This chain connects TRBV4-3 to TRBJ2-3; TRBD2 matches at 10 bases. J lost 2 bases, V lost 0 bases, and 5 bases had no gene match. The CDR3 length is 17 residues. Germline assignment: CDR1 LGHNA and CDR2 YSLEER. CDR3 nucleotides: TGCGCCAGCAGCCAAGAGGTACTAGCGGGGTCCACAGATACGCAGTATTTT. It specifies CASSQEVLAGSTDTQYF.

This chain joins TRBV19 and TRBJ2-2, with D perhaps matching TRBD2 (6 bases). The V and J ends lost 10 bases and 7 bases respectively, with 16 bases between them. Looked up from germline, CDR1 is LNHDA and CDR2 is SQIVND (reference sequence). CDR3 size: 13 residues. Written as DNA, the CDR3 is TGTGCCACCGCCGGGCGGCGGGGCGGGGAGCTGTTTTTT. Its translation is CATAGRRGGELFF.

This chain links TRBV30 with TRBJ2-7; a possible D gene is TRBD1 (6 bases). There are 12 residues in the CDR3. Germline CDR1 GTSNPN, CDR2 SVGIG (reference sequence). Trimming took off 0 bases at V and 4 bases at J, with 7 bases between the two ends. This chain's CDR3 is CAWSVQGYEQYF. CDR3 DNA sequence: TGTGCCTGGAGTGTACAGGGTTACGAGCAGTACTTC.

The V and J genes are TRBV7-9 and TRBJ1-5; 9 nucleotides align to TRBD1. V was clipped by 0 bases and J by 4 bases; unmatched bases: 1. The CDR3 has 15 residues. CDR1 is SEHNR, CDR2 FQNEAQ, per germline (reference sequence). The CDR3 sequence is CASSLAGTGNQPQHF. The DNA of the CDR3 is TGTGCCAGCAGCTTAGCGGGGACAGGGAATCAGCCCCAGCATTTT.

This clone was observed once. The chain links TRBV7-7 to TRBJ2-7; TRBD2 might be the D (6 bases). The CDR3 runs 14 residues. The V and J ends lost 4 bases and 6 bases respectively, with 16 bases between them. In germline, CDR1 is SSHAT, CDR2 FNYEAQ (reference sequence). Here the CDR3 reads CASSSGGASREQYF. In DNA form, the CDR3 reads TGTGCCAGCAGCTCAGGAGGGGCCTCGCGCGAGCAGTACTTC.

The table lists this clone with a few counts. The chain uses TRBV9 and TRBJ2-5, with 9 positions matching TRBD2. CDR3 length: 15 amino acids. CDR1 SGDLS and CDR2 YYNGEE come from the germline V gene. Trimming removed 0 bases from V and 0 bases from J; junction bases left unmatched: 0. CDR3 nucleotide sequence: TGTGCCAGCAGCGTAGGACTAGCGGACCAAGAGACCCAGTACTTC. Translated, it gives CASSVGLADQETQYF.

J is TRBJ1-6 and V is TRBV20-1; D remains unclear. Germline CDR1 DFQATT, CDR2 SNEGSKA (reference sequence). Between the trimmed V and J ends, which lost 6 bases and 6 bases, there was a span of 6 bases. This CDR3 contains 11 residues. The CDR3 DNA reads TGCAGTGCGGGCCTTAATTCACCCCTCCACTTT. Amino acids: CSAGLNSPLHF.

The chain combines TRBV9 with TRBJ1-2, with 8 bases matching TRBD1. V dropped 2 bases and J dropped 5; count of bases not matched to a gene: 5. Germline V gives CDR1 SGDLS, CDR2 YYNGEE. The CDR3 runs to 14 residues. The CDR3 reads CASSVDRTGYGYTF. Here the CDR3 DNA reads TGTGCCAGCAGCGTTGACCGGACAGGGTATGGCTACACCTTC. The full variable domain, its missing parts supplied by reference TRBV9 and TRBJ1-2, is DSGVTQTPKHLITATGQRVTLRCSPRSGDLSVYWYQQSLDQGLQFLIQYYNGEERAKGNILERFSAQQFPDLHSELNLSSLELGDSALYFCASSVDRTGYGYTFGSGTRLTVV.